Only a few counts were recorded for the clone carrying this TCR beta chain. In germline, CDR1 is LNHDA, CDR2 SQIVND (reference sequence). The CDR3 extends over 13 amino acids. Trimming left V 3 bases short and J 7 bases short, with 13 bases between. These data originate in a study of cytomegalovirus exposure and HLA in healthy donors. The PCR had 60 Vbeta and 13 Jbeta primers. Here immunoSEQ multiplex PCR was the method, and the copy in TCRdb shows in-frame clones only, minus some. The data contain 130,000 to 150,000 clones, 75% to 90% of them singletons. This rearrangement joins TRBV19 to TRBJ2-7; a possible D gene is TRBD2 (5 bases). The clonotype comes from a woman in her twenties or thirties in good health and CMV-seronegative. Sequenced material: PBMCs. DNA of the CDR3: TGTGCCAGTAGTATCTCGGACCCGGGGGAGCAGTACTTC. Translating gives CASSISDPGEQYF.